This T cell receptor beta chain is drawn from a study of blood T cell repertoires in COVID-19 (dated by TCRdb to the early 2020s). Turning to the overall study: Collaborator samples came from the United States, Italy and Spain and covered acute and convalescent phases of COVID-19. The material from the prospective study consisted of cDNA or gDNA derived from T cells, B-cell-depleted T cells, or PBMCs. The dataset comprised deeply sampled blood TCRbeta repertoires from subjects exposed to, actively infected with, or recovered from COVID-19. A freely available public database, intended as a resource for researchers studying the immune response to SARS-CoV-2, is where the repertoires were released. Samples came from the ongoing ImmuneRACE study (first 160 participants) plus 1,254 subjects from 6 global collaborators. Sample metadata almost always included a de-identified subject ID, COVID-19 status, age in years and sex. Where available, HLA class I and class II types were obtained from metadata supplied by the sample provider rather than from assay-based typing. Study-wide findings and limitations: How much clinical and demographic metadata was included differed by source and by participant, and the metadata was provided uncurated.

TCRbeta CDR3 regions were amplified from genomic DNA by means of the immunoSEQ Assay, a bias-controlled multiplex PCR. Per the original workflow: Within the assay, amplification of reference gene primers was used to estimate how many nucleated cells each sample contained. To quantify the absolute abundance of each unique TCRbeta CDR3 rearrangement, sequence reads were collapsed and filtered. For each sample, productive Simpson clonality was calculated as the square root of Simpson's diversity index across productive rearrangements. In its TCRdb copy, this immuneACCESS table keeps in-frame sequences only and misses some clones. Where compared with another copy, unresolved V genes explain less than half of these, and the others have no known cause. V and J calls and clone size follow that table, whereas D and trimming were derived from the DNA. The sample table holds 150,000 to 200,000 clones, of which around four fifths were seen once. Of the sample, roughly 2.8% falls within the top ten clones.

Details on this clone: Its antigen is still unknown. No per-base quality is available; no much larger clone lies one base away.

Collaborating institutions collected whole blood in K2EDTA tubes following their own protocols. Collaborator samples were shipped for TCRbeta analysis as frozen whole blood, isolated PBMCs, or DNA extracted from either sample type. V is cut back by 3 bases and J by 4 bases, with 5 bases in the junction unmatched. From the cysteine up to the phenylalanine, the CDR3 has a length of 14 residues. Only CDR3 DNA remains: 42 bases, in frame from the first base. CDR1 and CDR2 were assigned from the germline V gene (reference sequence) as MNHEY and SMNVEV. The chain is made from TRBV27 and TRBJ1-1; 7 junctional bases match TRBD1. This clonotype originated in a man aged 65 to 85 with acute or convalescent COVID-19. Source material: peripheral blood. The DNA sequence follows: TGTGCCAGCAGTTTGCCAGGGGGGAGCACTGAAGCTTTCTTT. It codes for CASSLPGGSTEAFF.